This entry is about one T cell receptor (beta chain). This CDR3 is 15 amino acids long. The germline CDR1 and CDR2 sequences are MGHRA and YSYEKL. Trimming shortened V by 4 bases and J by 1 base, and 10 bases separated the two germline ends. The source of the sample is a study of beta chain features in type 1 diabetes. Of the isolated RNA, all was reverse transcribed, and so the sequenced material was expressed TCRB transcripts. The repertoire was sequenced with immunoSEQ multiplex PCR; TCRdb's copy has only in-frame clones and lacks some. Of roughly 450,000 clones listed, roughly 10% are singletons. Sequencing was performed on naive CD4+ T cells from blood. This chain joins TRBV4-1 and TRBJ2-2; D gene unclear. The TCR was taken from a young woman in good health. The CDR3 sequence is CASSPAPLNTGELFF. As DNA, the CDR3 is TGCGCCAGCAGCCCGGCCCCCCTGAACACCGGGGAGCTGTTTTTT.